Included here is one T cell receptor (beta chain) sequence, with context. Its target is not known. Expressed TCRB transcripts got sequenced, as all isolated RNA was reverse transcribed. Assay: immunoSEQ multiplex PCR; the TCRdb copy retains only in-frame clones and omits some. The sample includes some 700,000 clones, around 15% seen only once; the top ten take 0.02% to 0.025%. This entry comes from a study of beta chain features in type 1 diabetes. General study findings and limits: Among all four CD4+ subsets, Type 1 diabetes patients had TCRB CDR3s that were moderately but significantly shorter. Sequencing the cDNA could make cells with high TCR expression show up more than they should.

This CDR3 spans 15 amino acids. V lost 2 bases, J lost 5 bases, and 4 bases stayed unmatched. Germline lookup yields CDR1 MNHEY and CDR2 SVGAGI. Heparinised blood was drawn once per donor, averaging roughly 120 mL. The V and J genes are TRBV6-5 and TRBJ2-3; 10 bases fit TRBD1. Input material: naive CD4+ T cells from blood. The source is a man aged 18 to 30 with type 1 diabetes. CDR3 DNA sequence: TGTGCCAGCAGTTACGGGGGGACAGGGGTAGATACGCAGTATTTT. Protein: CASSYGGTGVDTQYF.